This T cell receptor beta chain derives from a study of blood T cells in healthy people across ages. General observations from the study: Higher diversity and more naive CD4+ cells were features of long-lived donors, compared to aged donors. Older individuals had lower TCR beta diversity per million T cells (the decline was roughly linear).

The authors ran a second PCR of 7 to 11 cycles using a sample-barcoded 5' primer and a J-beta primer mix. TCRdb itself ran the 5' RACE reads through MiXCR, one entry per CDR3 protein. The table has about 1,500,000 distinct CDR3 sequences, 42% seen once. Of note for this clonotype: Its cognate antigen is unknown.

The germline V gene encodes CDR1 DFQATT and CDR2 SNEGSKA (reference sequence). This CDR3 contains 14 residues. The germline V and J ends were trimmed by 0 bases and 5 bases, with 13 bases remaining between them. Healthy Caucasian individuals from Russia aged 6 to 90 served as donors. This chain uses TRBV20-1 with TRBJ2-5; D may match TRBD1 or TRBD2 (6 bases each). The source of this sequence is a woman younger than 30 in good health. The sample taken for sequencing was blood. The CDR3 coding sequence is TGCAGTGCTAGAGAAATGGGGGGCCTGGAGACCCAGTACTTC. Translating gives CSAREMGGLETQYF.